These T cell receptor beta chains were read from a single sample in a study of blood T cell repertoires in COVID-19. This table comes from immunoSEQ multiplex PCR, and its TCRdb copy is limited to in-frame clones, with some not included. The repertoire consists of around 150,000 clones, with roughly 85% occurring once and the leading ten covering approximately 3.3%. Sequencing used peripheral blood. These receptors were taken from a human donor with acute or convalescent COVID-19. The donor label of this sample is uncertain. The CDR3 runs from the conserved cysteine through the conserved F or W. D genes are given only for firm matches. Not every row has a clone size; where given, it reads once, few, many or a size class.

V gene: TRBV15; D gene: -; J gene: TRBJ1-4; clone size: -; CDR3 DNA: TGTGCCACCAGCAGAGATCTTGGGGGAGGGAATGAAAAACTGTTTTTT; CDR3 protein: CATSRDLGGGNEKLFF
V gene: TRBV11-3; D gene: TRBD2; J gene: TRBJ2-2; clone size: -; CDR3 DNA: TGTGCCAGCAGCTCCCTGGCGGGGGGGACTCCGGTGGCCGGGGAGCTGTTTTTT; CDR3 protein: CASSSLAGGTPVAGELFF
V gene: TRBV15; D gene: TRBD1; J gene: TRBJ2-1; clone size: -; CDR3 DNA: TGTGCCACCAGCAGAGATGCCGGGACAGGGGGTTACAATGAGCAGTTCTTC; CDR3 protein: CATSRDAGTGGYNEQFF
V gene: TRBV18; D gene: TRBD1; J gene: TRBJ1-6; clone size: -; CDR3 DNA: TGTGCCAGCTCACCACCCGTTGGACAGGGCCGAAATTCACCCCTCCACTTT; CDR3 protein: CASSPPVGQGRNSPLHF
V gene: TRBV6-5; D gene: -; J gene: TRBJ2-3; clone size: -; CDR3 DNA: TGTGCCAGCAGCCGAGGAGGGCTCACAGATACGCAGTATTTT; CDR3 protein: CASSRGGLTDTQYF
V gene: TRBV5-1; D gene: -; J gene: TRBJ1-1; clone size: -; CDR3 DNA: TGCGCCAGCAGCTTGGAGTTCGTGAGGGAGGACCTGAACACTGAAGCTTTCTTT; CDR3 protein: CASSLEFVREDLNTEAFF
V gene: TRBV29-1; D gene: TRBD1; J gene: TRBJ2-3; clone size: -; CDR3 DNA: TGCAGCGTTGAAGCCTACGGGACAGGGGTTCGGAGAGATACGCAGTATTTT; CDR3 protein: CSVEAYGTGVRRDTQYF
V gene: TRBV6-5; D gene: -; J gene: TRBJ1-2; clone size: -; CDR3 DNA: TGTGCCAGCAGTCCTTCGGGTCTTGCTAACTATGGCTACACCTTC; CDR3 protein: CASSPSGLANYGYTF
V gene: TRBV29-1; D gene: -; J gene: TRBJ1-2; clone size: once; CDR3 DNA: TGCAGCGTTGGGAGTGGACTCTATGGCTACACCTTC; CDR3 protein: CSVGSGLYGYTF
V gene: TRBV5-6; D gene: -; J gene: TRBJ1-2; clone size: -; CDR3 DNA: TGTGCCAGCAGCCCCCTTTCTGCTAACTATGGCTACACCTTC; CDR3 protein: CASSPLSANYGYTF
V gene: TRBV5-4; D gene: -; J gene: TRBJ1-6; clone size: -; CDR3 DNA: TGTGCCAGCAGCTTGATAAGGGAGGGGGCACCCCTCCACTTT; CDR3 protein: CASSLIREGAPLHF
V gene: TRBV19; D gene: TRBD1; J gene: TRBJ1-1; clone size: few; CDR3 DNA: TGTGCCAGTAGTACCAGGACAGGACGTATGAACACTGAAGCTTTCTTT; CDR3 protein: CASSTRTGRMNTEAFF
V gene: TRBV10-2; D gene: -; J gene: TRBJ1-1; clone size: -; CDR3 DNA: TGCGCCAGCAGTGGCAGGGAATCAATGAACACTGAAGCTTTCTTT; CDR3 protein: CASSGRESMNTEAFF
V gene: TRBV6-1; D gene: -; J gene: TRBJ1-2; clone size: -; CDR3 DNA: TGTGCCAGCAGTGCAACACCAGCGGGATTCTATGGCTACACCTTC; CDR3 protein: CASSATPAGFYGYTF
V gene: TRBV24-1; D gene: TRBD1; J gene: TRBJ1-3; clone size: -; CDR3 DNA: TGTGCCACCTTTTACGGGGACAGGTGGGTTACTGGAAACACCATATATTTT; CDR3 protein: CATFYGDRWVTGNTIYF
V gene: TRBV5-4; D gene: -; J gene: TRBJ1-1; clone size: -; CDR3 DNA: TGTGCCAGCAGCTTCCGGAACACTGAAGCTTTCTTT; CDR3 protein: CASSFRNTEAFF
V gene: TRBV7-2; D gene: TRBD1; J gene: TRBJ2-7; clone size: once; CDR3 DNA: TGTGCCAGCAGCTTCGGACAGGGGGCAGGGCCAGGGGAGCAGTACTTC; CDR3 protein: CASSFGQGAGPGEQYF
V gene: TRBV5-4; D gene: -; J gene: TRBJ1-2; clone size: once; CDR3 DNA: TGTGCCAGCAGCTCTGTGGCCCCATATGGCTACACCTTC; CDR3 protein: CASSSVAPYGYTF
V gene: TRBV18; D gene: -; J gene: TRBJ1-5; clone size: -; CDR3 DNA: TGTGCCAGCTCACCGCTGGACACCGCAAGCAATCAGCCCCAGCATTTT; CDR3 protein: CASSPLDTASNQPQHF
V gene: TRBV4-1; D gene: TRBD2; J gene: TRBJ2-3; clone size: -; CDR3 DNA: TGCGCCAGCAGCCAGCACGGATCAGCGGGGGGCCTGGATACGCAGTATTTT; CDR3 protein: CASSQHGSAGGLDTQYF
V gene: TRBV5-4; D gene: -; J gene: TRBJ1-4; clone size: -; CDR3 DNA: TGTGCCAGCAGCGCGGGAGGTCGGGAAAAACTGTTTTTT; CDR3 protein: CASSAGGREKLFF
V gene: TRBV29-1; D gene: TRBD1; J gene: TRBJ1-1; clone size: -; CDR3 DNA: TGCAGCGCCGACAGGGGGAACACTGAAGCTTTCTTT; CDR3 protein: CSADRGNTEAFF
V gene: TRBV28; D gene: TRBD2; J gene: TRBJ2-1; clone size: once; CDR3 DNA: TGTGCCAGCAGCCCGAGGCTAGCGGGGGTCGGCGAGCAGTTCTTC; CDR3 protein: CASSPRLAGVGEQFF
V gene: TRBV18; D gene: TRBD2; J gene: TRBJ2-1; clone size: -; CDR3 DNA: TGTGCCAGCTCACCACGGAAGGGAGGCGGGGGGTCGGATGAGCAGTTCTTC; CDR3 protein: CASSPRKGGGGSDEQFF
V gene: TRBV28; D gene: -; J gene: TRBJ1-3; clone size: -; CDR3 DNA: TGTGCCAGCAGTCGAGACTCTGGAAACACCATATATTTT; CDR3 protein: CASSRDSGNTIYF
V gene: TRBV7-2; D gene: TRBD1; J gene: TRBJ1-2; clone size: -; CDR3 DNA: TGTGCCAGCAGCTTAGCTATAGACAGGGGGCAATATGGCTACACCTTC; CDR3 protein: CASSLAIDRGQYGYTF
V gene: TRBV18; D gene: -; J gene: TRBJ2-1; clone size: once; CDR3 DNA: TGTGCCAGCTCCCTATGGACGGGGAGCTCCTACAATGAGCAGTTCTTC; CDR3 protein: CASSLWTGSSYNEQFF
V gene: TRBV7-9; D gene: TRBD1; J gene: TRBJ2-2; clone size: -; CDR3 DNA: TGTGCCAGCAGTAGAGGACAGGGAGCGAACACCGGGGAGCTGTTTTTT; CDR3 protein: CASSRGQGANTGELFF
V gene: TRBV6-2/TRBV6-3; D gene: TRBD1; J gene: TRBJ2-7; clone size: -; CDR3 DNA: TGTGCCAGCAGTCTATCAACGGGACAGGCCTCCTACGAGCAGTACTTC; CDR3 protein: CASSLSTGQASYEQYF
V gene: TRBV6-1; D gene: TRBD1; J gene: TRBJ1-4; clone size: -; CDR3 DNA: TGTGCCAGCAGTGAAGCGCAGGGGGCAACTAATGAAAAACTGTTTTTT; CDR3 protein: CASSEAQGATNEKLFF
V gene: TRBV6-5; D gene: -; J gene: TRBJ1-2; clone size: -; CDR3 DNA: TGTGCCAGCAGTTACGGCCTAGGCAGTTCCTATGGCTACACCTTC; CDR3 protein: CASSYGLGSSYGYTF
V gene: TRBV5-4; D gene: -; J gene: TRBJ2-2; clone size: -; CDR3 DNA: TGTGCCAGCAGCTTGCCGGGGCGGGGTGCGAACACCGGGGAGCTGTTTTTT; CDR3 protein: CASSLPGRGANTGELFF
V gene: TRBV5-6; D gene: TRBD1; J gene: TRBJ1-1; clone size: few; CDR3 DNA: TGTGCCAGCAGCTTGGATATTAGGGACAGGGGAGGAGCTGAAGCTTTCTTT; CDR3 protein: CASSLDIRDRGGAEAFF